This T cell receptor (beta chain) emerged from a study of blood T cell repertoires in COVID-19. Overall study: Sites across the United States, Italy and Spain contributed samples from acute and convalescent COVID-19. Sample material is recorded as cDNA or gDNA derived from T cells, B-cell-depleted T cells, or PBMCs.

As originally analysed: Reference gene primer amplification gave estimated nucleated cell counts. TCRdb's copy holds only in-frame clones and misses some; the assay was immunoSEQ multiplex PCR. That table gives V, J and clone size, and the DNA gave D and trimming. In the table there are a few hundred thousand clones, around 87% of which are singletons. CDR3 size: 16 residues. Trimming took 10 bases from V and 3 from J, leaving 22 bases between them. Germline values: CDR1 MNHEY, CDR2 SMNVEV (reference sequence). The rearrangement uses TRBV27 and TRBJ1-3; D unresolved. Sequences were obtained from peripheral blood. The receptor's source is a human donor in a cohort sampled during active COVID-19. As DNA, the CDR3 is TGTGCCATTAACCTGGGGAGTTACGGAAGTGGAAACACCATATATTTT. As protein: CAINLGSYGSGNTIYF.